Below, 19 T cell receptor beta chains from the same sample are listed, as sequenced in a study of metastatic and nonmetastatic thyroid tumors. Patients underwent thyroid surgery, and none had received any treatment before it. TCRdb reanalyzed the PCR reads via MiXCR. Here the sample spans about 39,000 clones, about 16% being singletons. The sequenced sample was blood. The receptor source for this set is a female donor with papillary thyroid cancer or a benign thyroid nodule (not recorded which). Some clones in this sample may be carry-over from other donors' samples.

The chain employs TRBV24-1 and TRBJ2-7; weak D call: TRBD2 (6 bases). The length of the CDR3 is 15 residues. Trimming removed 2 bases at V and 3 bases at J, with 13 bases between. Germline V lookup: CDR1 KGHDR, CDR2 SFDVKD. As DNA, the CDR3 is TGTGCCACCAGTGATTCGGCCCAAGCGGGCTACGAGCAGTACTTC. It codes for CATSDSAQAGYEQYF.

This clone was seen ten or more times. Given a much more abundant clone one base away, this may be a read error. It is unclear where the CDR3 begins or ends on the DNA, so no DNA is shown, and the CDR3 is as TCRdb lists it. The genes are TRBV12-3 or TRBV12-4 and TRBJ2-3; TRBD1 is the table's D call and was not checked against the DNA. From its first to its last residue, the CDR3 has 16 amino acids. CDR3: CASSLGIRGRRDAQYF.

This clone appeared many times. J is TRBJ1-2 and V is TRBV20-1; TRBD1 matches at 7 bases. Trimming cost V 3 bases and J 4 bases; bases outside gene matches: 5. The CDR3 runs to 13 residues. Germline assignment: CDR1 DFQATT and CDR2 SNEGSKA (reference sequence). For the CDR3, the DNA is TGCAGTGCTAGTCGAGGGACAGCCTATGGCTACACCTTC. Amino acid sequence: CSASRGTAYGYTF.

DNA for the CDR3: TGTGCCAGCAGCTTAGATTTAGGGTCTTATGGCTACACCTTC. As protein: CASSLDLGSYGYTF. The chain combines TRBV11-2 with TRBJ1-2; no firm D call. V lost 0 bases and J 5 bases, leaving 10 bases between the germline ends. Looked up from germline, CDR1 is SGHAT and CDR2 is FQNNGV. This CDR3 is 14 amino acids long. The variable domain in full, with the rest retrieved from reference TRBV11-2 and TRBJ1-2, is EAGVAQSPRYKIIEKRQSVAFWCNPISGHATLYWYQQILGQGPKLLIQFQNNGVVDDSQLPKDRFSAERLKGVDSTLKIQPAKLEDSAVYLCASSLDLGSYGYTFGSGTRLTVV.

The chain is built from TRBV4-1 and TRBJ1-4, with D possibly TRBD1 on 5 matching bases. Germline values: CDR1 MGHRA, CDR2 YSYEKL. There are 15 residues in the CDR3. Trimming shortened V by 6 bases and J by 10 bases, and 21 bases separated the two germline ends. CDR3: CASRASGDQSAKLFF. CDR3 bases: TGCGCCAGCAGGGCAAGCGGGGACCAGTCGGCAAAACTGTTTTTT.

The J gene is TRBJ1-2, the V gene TRBV13, with D hard to call. CDR1 PRHDT and CDR2 FYEKMQ come from the germline V gene (reference sequence). There are 13 residues in the CDR3. Trimming left V 3 bases short and J 7 bases short, with 12 bases between. The CDR3 DNA follows: TGTGCCAGCAGCTTTGTAGGGAGTCGTGGCTACACCTTC. It codes for CASSFVGSRGYTF. Full variable domain (outside the CDR3, taken from reference TRBV13 and TRBJ1-2): AAGVIQSPRHLIKEKRETATLKCYPIPRHDTVYWYQQGPGQDPQFLISFYEKMQSDKGSIPDRFSAQQFSDYHSELNMSSLELGDSALYFCASSFVGSRGYTFGSGTRLTVV.

This clone has ten or more counts. CDR3 loop: CAISESRDRVNTGELFF. CDR3 nucleotides: TGTGCCATCAGTGAGAGTCGGGACAGGGTGAACACCGGGGAGCTGTTTTTT. The chain couples TRBV10-3 to TRBJ2-2; 9 bases match TRBD1. V dropped 2 bases and J dropped 1; count of bases not matched to a gene: 5. This CDR3 is built from 17 residues. The germline CDR1 and CDR2 sequences are ENHRY and SYGVKD.

As concerns this clone: At one end the junction does not follow the germline gene, possibly because of a read error. V and J are TRBV27 and TRBJ2-1, with a possible D match to TRBD2 (5 bases). This CDR3 is 15 amino acids long. Germline V gene lookup returns CDR1 MNHEY and CDR2 SMNVEV (reference sequence). CDR3 residues: CSSTGSEISYNEQFF. The CDR3 nucleotides are TGTTCCAGCACGGGGTCGGAGATCTCCTACAATGAGCAGTTCTTC.

The rearrangement uses TRBV20-1 and TRBJ2-3; 12 bases fit TRBD2. V dropped 4 bases and J dropped 4; count of bases not matched to a gene: 6. The CDR3 runs to 15 residues. Germline V CDR1 and CDR2: DFQATT, SNEGSKA (reference sequence). CDR3 amino acids: CSANPTSGSPDTQYF. CDR3 sequence (DNA): TGCAGTGCTAACCCGACTAGCGGGAGCCCAGATACGCAGTATTTT.

This clone was detected a few times. Compared with germline, one end of the junction differs, possibly owing to a read error. The V gene is TRBV6-9, the J gene TRBJ2-2; 7 positions agree with TRBD2. The germline V gene encodes CDR1 MNHGY and CDR2 SVAAGI. The CDR3 sequence is 13 residues long. The CDR3 loop reads CASSPSGTGELFF. CDR3 in DNA: TGCGCCAGCAGTCCTAGCGGCACCGGGGAGCTGTTTTTT.

This clone was counted ten times or more. V is TRBV5-5 and J is TRBJ2-1; no definite D call. The V gene lost 2 bases and the J gene lost 5 bases, with 8 bases spanning the gap. In germline, CDR1 is SGHKS, CDR2 YYEKEE (reference sequence). The CDR3 has 13 amino acids. This CDR3 is CASSLRANNEQFF. CDR3 nucleotide sequence: TGTGCCAGCAGCTTAAGAGCGAACAATGAGCAGTTCTTC.

This clone was found a few times. The CDR3 bases are TGTGCCAGCAGCACCCTTCCGCCCCTCATGGGGAACACCGGGGAGCTGTTTTTT. Protein product: CASSTLPPLMGNTGELFF. The chain combines TRBV3-1 with TRBJ2-2; D remains unclear. The V gene's germline CDR1 is LGHDT and CDR2 YNNKEL (reference sequence). This CDR3 has 18 amino acids. The V end lost 5 bases, the J end lost 1 base, and 20 bases lay between the germline ends.

At least ten counts were recorded for this clone. V and J are TRBV6-1 and TRBJ2-7; D gene unclear. The CDR3 has 12 amino acids. CDR1 is MNHNS and CDR2 is SASEGT in the germline V gene. Trimming stripped 11 bases from V and 8 bases from J, with 19 bases between. The CDR3 region has the DNA TGTGCCGGCCGGGCGGACGAATACAAGCAGTACTTC. Translation: CAGRADEYKQYF.

This clone was counted a single time. A much larger clonotype is one base distant, so this may be a read error. This chain connects TRBV3-1 to TRBJ2-6, with D perhaps matching TRBD1 or TRBD2 (5 bases each). The germline CDR1 and CDR2 sequences are LGHDT and YNNKEL (reference sequence). The CDR3 has 17 amino acids. The CDR3 nucleotides are TGTGCCAGCAGCCAAGATAAATGGGGAGCCGGGGCCAACTTCCTGACTTTC. This codes for CASSQDKWGAGANFLTF.

Ten or more counts support this clone. The rearrangement uses TRBV19 and TRBJ1-1; D remains unclear. V was cut by 3 bases and J by 6 bases, with 17 bases left in between. Germline V CDR1 and CDR2: LNHDA, SQIVND (reference sequence). The CDR3 is 15 amino acids. CDR3 sequence: CASSIQRTSSAEAFF. The CDR3 coding sequence is TGTGCCAGTAGTATCCAGAGGACCTCGAGCGCTGAAGCTTTCTTT. The full variable domain, its missing parts supplied by reference TRBV19 and TRBJ1-1, is DGGITQSPKYLFRKEGQNVTLSCEQNLNHDAMYWYRQDPGQGLRLIYYSQIVNDFQKGDIAEGYSVSREKKESFPLTVTSAQKNPTAFYLCASSIQRTSSAEAFFGQGTRLTVV.

This sequence joins TRBV5-8 and TRBJ1-4; D is possibly TRBD1 (5 bases). V was cut by 5 bases and J by 7 bases, with 18 bases left in between. Germline CDR1 reads SGHTS; CDR2 reads YDEGEE. The CDR3 has 15 amino acids. In DNA, the CDR3 is TGTGCCAGCAGGGGGGTTAGGTCGGCTTTTGAAAAACTGTTTTTT. Translation gives CASRGVRSAFEKLFF.

This clone was counted many times. The gene calls are TRBV7-2 and TRBJ2-5, with 9 bases matching TRBD2. Trimming cost V 4 bases and J 1 base; bases outside gene matches: 7. The V gene's germline CDR1 is SGHTA and CDR2 FQGNSA. The length of the CDR3 is 16 residues. Here the CDR3 reads CASSYYSGSAQETQYF. CDR3 nucleotides: TGTGCCAGCAGCTACTATAGCGGGAGTGCCCAAGAGACCCAGTACTTC.

This clone has at least ten counts. The chain recombines TRBV6-1 with TRBJ1-5; D is uncertain. CDR1 is MNHNS, CDR2 SASEGT, per germline. This CDR3 comprises 15 residues. Trimming took off 2 bases at V and 2 bases at J, with 10 bases between the two ends. The CDR3 nucleotides read TGTGCCAGCAGTGAACACGGGAACGGCAATCAGCCCCAGCATTTT. Residues: CASSEHGNGNQPQHF.

There are many counts of this clone. The rearrangement joins TRBV27 to TRBJ2-7; D is ambiguous. CDR3 length: 14 amino acids. V was clipped by 6 bases and J by 3 bases, with 15 bases between them. Germline V gives CDR1 MNHEY, CDR2 SMNVEV (reference sequence). CDR3 in amino acids: CASSTAASLYEQYF. CDR3 in DNA: TGTGCCAGCAGCACAGCAGCGTCTCTCTACGAGCAGTACTTC.